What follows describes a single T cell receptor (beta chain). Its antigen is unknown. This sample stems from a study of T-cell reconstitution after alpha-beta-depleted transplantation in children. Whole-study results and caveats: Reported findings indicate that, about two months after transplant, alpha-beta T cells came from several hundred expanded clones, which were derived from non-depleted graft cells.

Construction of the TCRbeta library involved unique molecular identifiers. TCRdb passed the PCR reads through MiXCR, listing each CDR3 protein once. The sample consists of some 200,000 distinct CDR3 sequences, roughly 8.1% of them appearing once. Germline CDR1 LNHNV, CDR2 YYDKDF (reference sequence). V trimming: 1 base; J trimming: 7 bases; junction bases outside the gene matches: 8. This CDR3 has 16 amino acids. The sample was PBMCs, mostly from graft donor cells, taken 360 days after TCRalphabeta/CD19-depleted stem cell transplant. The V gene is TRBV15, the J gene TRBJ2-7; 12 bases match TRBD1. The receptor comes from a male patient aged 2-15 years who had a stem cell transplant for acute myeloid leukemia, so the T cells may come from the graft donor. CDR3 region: CATSRVMGQGAGEQYF. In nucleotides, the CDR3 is TGTGCCACCAGCAGAGTGATGGGACAGGGGGCTGGGGAGCAGTACTTC.